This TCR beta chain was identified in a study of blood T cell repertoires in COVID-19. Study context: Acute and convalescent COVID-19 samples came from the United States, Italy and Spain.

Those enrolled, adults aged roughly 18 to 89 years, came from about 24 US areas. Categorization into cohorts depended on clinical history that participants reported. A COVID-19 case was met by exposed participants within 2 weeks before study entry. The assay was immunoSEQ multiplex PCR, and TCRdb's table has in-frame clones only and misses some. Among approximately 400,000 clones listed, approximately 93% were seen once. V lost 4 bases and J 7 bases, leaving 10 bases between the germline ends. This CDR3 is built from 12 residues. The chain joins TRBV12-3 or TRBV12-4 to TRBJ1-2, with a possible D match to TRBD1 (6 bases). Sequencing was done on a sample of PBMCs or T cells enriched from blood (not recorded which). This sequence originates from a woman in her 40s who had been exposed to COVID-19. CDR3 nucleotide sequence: TGTGCCAGCAGTTACAGGGTGGCTGGCTACACCTTC. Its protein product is CASSYRVAGYTF.